The clone carrying this T cell receptor beta chain was detected a few times. Its antigen is unknown. The CDR3 loop spans 16 amino acids. The V gene end was trimmed by 3 bases and the J gene end by 1 base; junction bases not matched to a gene: 7. The germline gives CDR1 SEHNR, CDR2 FQNEAQ (reference sequence). The sample belongs to a study of beta chain features in type 1 diabetes. Whole-study results and caveats: Junctions at VDJ sites from type 1 diabetes patients had fewer insertions and more deletions. People with Type 1 diabetes carried modestly yet significantly shorter TCRB CDR3s in all four CD4+ subsets.

The entirety of the isolated RNA underwent reverse transcription, so expressed TCRB transcripts were sequenced. Some clones are missing from TCRdb's copy, which holds only in-frame ones; the method was immunoSEQ multiplex PCR. The data contain 250,000 to 300,000 clones, approximately 8.1% of them singletons. The chain uses TRBV7-9 and TRBJ1-1, with 8 bases aligning to TRBD1. The material sequenced was central memory CD4+ T cells from blood. The source of this sequence is a woman under 30 in good health. The CDR3 DNA follows: TGTGCCAGCAGCTTTAGTCCCGGGACAGGGAACACTGAAGCTTTCTTT. It is translated as CASSFSPGTGNTEAFF.